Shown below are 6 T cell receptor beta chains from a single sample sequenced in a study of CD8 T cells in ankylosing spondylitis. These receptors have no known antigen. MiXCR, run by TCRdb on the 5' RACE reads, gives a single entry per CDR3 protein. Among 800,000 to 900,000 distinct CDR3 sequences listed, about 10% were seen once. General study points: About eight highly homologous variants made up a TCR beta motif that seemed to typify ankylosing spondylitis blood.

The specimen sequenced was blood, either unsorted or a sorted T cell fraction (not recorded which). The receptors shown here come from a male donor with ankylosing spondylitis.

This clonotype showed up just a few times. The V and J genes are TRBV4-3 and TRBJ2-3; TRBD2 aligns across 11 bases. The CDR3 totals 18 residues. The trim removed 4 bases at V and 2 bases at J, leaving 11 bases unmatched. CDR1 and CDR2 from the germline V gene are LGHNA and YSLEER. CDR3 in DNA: TGCGCCAGCAGCCGAGGAGGGGTAGCGGGGGGGACCACAGATACGCAGTATTTT. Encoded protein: CASSRGGVAGGTTDTQYF.

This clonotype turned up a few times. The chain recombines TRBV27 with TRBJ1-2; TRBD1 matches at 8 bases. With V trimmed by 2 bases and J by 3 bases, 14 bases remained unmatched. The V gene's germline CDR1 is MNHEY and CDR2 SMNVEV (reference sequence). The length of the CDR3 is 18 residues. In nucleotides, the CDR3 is TGTGCCAGCAGTTTACTGTTCGGACAGGGTGCTAGCGACTATGGCTACACCTTC. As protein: CASSLLFGQGASDYGYTF.

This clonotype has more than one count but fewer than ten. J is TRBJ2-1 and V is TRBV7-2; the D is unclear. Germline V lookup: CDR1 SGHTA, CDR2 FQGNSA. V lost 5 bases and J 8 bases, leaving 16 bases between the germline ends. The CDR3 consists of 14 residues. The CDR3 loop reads CASSLAPLGDEQFF. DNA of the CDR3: TGTGCCAGCAGCCTCGCCCCTTTGGGCGATGAGCAGTTCTTC.

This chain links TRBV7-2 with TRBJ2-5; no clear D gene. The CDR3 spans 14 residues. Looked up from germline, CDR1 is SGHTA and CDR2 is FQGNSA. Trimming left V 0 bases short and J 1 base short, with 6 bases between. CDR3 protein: CASSLAALQETQYF. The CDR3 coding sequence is TGTGCCAGCAGCTTAGCGGCGCTCCAAGAGACCCAGTACTTC.

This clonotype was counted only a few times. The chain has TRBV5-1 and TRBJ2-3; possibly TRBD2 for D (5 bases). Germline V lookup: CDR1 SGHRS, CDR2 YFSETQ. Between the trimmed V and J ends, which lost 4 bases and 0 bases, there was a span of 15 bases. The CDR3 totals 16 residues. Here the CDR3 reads CASSPPLASSTDTQYF. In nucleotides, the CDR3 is TGCGCCAGCAGCCCCCCCTTAGCGTCTAGCACAGATACGCAGTATTTT.

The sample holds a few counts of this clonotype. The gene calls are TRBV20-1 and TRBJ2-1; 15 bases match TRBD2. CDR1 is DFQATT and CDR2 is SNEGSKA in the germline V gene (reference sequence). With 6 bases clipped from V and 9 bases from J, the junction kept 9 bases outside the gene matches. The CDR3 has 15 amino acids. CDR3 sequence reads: CSAPGLAGGWGEQFF. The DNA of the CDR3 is TGCAGTGCCCCGGGACTAGCGGGGGGCTGGGGTGAGCAGTTCTTC.